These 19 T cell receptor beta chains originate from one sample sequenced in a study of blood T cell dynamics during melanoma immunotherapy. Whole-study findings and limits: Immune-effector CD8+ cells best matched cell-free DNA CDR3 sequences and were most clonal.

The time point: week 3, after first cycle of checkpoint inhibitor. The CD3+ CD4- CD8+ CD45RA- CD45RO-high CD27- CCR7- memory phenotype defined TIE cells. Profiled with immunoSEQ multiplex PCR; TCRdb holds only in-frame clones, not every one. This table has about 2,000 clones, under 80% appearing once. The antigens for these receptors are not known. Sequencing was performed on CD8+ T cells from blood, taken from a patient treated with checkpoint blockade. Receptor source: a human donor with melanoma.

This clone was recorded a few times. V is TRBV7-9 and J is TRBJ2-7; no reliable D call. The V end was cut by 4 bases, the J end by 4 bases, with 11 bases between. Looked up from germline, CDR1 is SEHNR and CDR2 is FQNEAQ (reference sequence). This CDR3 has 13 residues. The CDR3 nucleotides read TGTGCCAGCAGCTCCCCGAGAGCTTACGAGCAGTACTTC. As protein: CASSSPRAYEQYF.

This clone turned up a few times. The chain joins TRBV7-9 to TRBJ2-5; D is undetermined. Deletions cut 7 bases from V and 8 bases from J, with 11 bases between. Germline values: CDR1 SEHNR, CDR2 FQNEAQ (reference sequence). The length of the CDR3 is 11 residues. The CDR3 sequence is CASNGPGTQYF. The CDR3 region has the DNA TGTGCCAGCAATGGGCCAGGAACCCAGTACTTC.

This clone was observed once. The CDR3 here is CASGRGDTEAFF. The CDR3, as DNA: TGCGCCAGCGGCAGGGGAGACACTGAAGCTTTCTTT. This rearrangement joins TRBV5-1 to TRBJ1-1; D perhaps matches TRBD1 (6 bases). Per the germline V gene, CDR1 is SGHRS and CDR2 is YFSETQ. V lost 7 bases and J lost 3, with 10 bases in between. CDR3 length equals 12 residues.

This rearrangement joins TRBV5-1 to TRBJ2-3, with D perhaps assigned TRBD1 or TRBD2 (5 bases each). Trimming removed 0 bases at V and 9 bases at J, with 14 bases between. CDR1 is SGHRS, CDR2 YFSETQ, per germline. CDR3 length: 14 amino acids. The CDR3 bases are TGCGCCAGCAGCTTGGTAGGGACGGGTCGAACGCAGTATTTT. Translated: CASSLVGTGRTQYF.

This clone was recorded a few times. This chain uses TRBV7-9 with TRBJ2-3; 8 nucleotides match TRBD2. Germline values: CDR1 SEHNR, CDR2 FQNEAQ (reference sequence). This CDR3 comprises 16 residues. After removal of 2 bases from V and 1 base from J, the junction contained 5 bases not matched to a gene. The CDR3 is CASSLRAGGGTDTQYF. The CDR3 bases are TGTGCCAGCAGCTTACGGGCGGGAGGAGGCACAGATACGCAGTATTTT.

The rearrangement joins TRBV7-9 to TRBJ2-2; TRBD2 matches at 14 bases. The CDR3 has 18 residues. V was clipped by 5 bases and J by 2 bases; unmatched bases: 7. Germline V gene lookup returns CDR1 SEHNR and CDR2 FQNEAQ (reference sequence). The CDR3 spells CASSPTSGRARNTGELFF. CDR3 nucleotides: TGTGCCAGCAGCCCGACTAGCGGGAGGGCCCGTAACACCGGGGAGCTGTTTTTT.

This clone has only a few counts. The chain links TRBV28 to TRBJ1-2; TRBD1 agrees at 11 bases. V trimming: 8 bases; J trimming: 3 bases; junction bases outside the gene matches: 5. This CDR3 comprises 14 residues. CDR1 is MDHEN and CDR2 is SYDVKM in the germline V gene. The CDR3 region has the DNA TGTGCCAGCCAGGGACAGGGGGGTTACTATGGCTACACCTTC. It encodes CASQGQGGYYGYTF.

The CDR3 DNA is TGTGCCAGTAGTCTTATGGGAGTCAGCAATCAGCCCCAGCATTTT. Residues: CASSLMGVSNQPQHF. The genes are TRBV19 and TRBJ1-5; unclear D gene. There are 15 residues in the CDR3. Trimming cost V 5 bases and J 1 base, with 12 bases left between them. Looked up from germline, CDR1 is LNHDA and CDR2 is SQIVND (reference sequence).

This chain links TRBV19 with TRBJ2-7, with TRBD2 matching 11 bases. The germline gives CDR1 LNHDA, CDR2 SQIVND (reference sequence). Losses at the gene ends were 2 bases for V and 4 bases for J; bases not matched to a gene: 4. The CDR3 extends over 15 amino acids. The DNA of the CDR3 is TGTGCCAGTAGTATAACTAGCGGGAGCCGATACGAGCAGTACTTC. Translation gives CASSITSGSRYEQYF.

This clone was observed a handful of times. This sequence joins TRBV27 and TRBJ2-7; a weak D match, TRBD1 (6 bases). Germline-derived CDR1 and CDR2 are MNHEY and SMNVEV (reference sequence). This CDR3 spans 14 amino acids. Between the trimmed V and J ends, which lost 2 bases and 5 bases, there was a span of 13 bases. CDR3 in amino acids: CASSLQGTKNEQYF. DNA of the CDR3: TGTGCCAGCAGTTTACAGGGGACGAAGAACGAGCAGTACTTC.

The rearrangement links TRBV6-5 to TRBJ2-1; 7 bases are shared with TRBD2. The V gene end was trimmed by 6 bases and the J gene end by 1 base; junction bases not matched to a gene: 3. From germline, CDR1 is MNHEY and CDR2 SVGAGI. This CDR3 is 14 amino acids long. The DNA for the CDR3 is TGTGCCAGCAGCCCAGCGGGGTCCTACAATGAGCAGTTCTTC. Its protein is CASSPAGSYNEQFF.

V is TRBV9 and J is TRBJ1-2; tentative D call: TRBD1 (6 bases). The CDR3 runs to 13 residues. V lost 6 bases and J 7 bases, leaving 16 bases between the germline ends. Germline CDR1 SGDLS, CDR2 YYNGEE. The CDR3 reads CASTSPTGTGYTF. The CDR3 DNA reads TGTGCCAGCACCTCTCCAACAGGGACTGGCTACACCTTC. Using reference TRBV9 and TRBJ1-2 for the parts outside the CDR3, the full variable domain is DSGVTQTPKHLITATGQRVTLRCSPRSGDLSVYWYQQSLDQGLQFLIQYYNGEERAKGNILERFSAQQFPDLHSELNLSSLELGDSALYFCASTSPTGTGYTFGSGTRLTVV.

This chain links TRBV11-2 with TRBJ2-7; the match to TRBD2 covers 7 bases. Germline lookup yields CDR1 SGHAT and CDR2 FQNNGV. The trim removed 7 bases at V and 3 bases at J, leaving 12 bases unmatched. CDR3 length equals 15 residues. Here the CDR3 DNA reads TGTGCCAGCACCGTGGGGAGGGGTCTCGACTACGAGCAGTACTTC. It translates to CASTVGRGLDYEQYF.

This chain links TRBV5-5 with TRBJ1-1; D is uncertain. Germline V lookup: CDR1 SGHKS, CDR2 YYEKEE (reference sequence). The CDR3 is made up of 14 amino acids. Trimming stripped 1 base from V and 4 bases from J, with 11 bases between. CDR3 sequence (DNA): TGTGCCAGCAGCTTGTGGGGAATTGGCACTGAAGCTTTCTTT. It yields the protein CASSLWGIGTEAFF.

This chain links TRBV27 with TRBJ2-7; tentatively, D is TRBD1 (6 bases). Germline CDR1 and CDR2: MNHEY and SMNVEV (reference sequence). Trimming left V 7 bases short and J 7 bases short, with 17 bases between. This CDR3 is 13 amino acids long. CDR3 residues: CASTPGTYKEQYF. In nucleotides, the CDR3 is TGTGCCAGCACACCCGGGACATATAAAGAGCAGTACTTC.

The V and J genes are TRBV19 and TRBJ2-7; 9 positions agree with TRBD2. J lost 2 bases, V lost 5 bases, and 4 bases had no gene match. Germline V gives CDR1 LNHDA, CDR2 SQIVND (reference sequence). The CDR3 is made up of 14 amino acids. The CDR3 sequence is CASSVGTSPYEQYF. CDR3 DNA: TGTGCCAGTAGTGTAGGGACTAGCCCCTACGAGCAGTACTTC. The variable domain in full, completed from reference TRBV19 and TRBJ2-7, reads DGGITQSPKYLFRKEGQNVTLSCEQNLNHDAMYWYRQDPGQGLRLIYYSQIVNDFQKGDIAEGYSVSREKKESFPLTVTSAQKNPTAFYLCASSVGTSPYEQYFGPGTRLTVT.

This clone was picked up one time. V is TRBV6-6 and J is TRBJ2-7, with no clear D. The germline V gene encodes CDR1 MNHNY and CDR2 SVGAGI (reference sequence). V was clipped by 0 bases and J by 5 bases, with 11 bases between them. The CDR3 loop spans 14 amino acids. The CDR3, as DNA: TGTGCCAGCAGTTACTCCCAACTCACTGACGAGCAGTACTTC. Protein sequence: CASSYSQLTDEQYF.

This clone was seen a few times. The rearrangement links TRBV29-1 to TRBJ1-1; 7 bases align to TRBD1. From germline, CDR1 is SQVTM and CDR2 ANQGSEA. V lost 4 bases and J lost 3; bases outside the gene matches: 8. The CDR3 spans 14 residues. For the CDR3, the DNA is TGCAGCGTTGGAGCGGCAACAGGGGACACTGAAGCTTTCTTT. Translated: CSVGAATGDTEAFF.

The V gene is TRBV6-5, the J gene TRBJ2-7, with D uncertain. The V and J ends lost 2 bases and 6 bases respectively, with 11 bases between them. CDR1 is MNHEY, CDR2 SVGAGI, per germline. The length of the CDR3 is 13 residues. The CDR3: CASSYGPSGEQYF. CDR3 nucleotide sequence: TGTGCCAGCAGTTACGGGCCGTCCGGCGAGCAGTACTTC.